This paragraph covers one T cell receptor (beta chain) sequence. These data are taken from a study of blood T cells in healthy people across ages. The CDR3 is 15 residues long. J lost 0 bases, V lost 8 bases, and 7 bases had no gene match. Germline lookup yields CDR1 WSHSY and CDR2 SAAADI. Alongside a J-beta primer mix, a sample-barcoded 5' primer served in a second PCR lasting about 7 to 11 cycles. TCRdb ran MiXCR on the 5' RACE reads and lists one entry per CDR3 protein. The sample includes 2 million or so distinct CDR3 sequences, about 50% of them seen just once. The source of this sequence is a woman aged 40 to 49 in good health. V gene TRBV10-2 combines with J gene TRBJ2-5, with 9 bases fitting TRBD2. Sequencing was done on a sample of blood. DNA of the CDR3: TGCGCCAGCGGAGTCGGACTAGCGCACCAAGAGACCCAGTACTTC. Amino acids: CASGVGLAHQETQYF.